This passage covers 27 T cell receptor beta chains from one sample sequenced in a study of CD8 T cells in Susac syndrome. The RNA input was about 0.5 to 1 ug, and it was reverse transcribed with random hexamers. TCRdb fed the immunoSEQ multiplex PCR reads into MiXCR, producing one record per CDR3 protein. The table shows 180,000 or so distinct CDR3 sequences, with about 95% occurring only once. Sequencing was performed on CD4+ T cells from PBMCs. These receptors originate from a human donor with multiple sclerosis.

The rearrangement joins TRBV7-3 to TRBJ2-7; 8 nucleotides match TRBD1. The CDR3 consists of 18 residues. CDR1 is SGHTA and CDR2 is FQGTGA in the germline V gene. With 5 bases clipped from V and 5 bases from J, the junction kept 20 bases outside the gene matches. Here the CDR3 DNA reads TGTGCCAGCAGCCAGGGGGCAGGGGCGACGTCTACTATCAACGAGCAGTACTTC. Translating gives CASSQGAGATSTINEQYF.

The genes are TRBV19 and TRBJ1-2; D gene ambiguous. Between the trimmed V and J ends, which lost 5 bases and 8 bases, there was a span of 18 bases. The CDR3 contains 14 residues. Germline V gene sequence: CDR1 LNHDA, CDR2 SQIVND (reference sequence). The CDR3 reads CASSRGSPARGYTF. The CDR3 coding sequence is TGTGCCAGTAGTCGCGGTTCGCCCGCGAGAGGCTACACCTTC. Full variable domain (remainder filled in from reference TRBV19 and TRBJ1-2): DGGITQSPKYLFRKEGQNVTLSCEQNLNHDAMYWYRQDPGQGLRLIYYSQIVNDFQKGDIAEGYSVSREKKESFPLTVTSAQKNPTAFYLCASSRGSPARGYTFGSGTRLTVV.

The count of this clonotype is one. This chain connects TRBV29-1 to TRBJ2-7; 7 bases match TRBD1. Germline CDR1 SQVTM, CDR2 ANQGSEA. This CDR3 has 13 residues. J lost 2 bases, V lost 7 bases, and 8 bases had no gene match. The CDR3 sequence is CSAVGDSTYEQYF. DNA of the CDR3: TGCAGCGCGGTGGGGGACAGCACCTACGAGCAGTACTTC.

The CDR3 nucleotides are TGTGCCATCAGCAGGGACCGCCAAGAGACCCAGTACTTC. Amino acids: CAISRDRQETQYF. The chain couples TRBV10-3 to TRBJ2-5, with D tentatively TRBD1 or TRBD2 (5 bases each). Per the germline V gene, CDR1 is ENHRY and CDR2 is SYGVKD. CDR3 size: 13 residues. Trimming took off 6 bases at V and 1 base at J, with 9 bases between the two ends.

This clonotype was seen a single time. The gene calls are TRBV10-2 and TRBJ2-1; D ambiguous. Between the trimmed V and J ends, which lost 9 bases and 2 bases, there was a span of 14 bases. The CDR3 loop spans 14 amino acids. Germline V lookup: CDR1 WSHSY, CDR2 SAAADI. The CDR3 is CASRMTITYNEQFF. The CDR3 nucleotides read TGCGCCAGTCGAATGACAATTACCTACAATGAGCAGTTCTTC.

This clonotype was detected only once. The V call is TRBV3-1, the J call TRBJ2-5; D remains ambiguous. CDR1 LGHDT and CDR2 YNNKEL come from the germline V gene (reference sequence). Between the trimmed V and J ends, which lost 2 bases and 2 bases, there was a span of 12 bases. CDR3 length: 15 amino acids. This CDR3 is CASSQPDGTQETQYF. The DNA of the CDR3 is TGTGCCAGCAGCCAACCTGACGGTACACAAGAGACCCAGTACTTC.

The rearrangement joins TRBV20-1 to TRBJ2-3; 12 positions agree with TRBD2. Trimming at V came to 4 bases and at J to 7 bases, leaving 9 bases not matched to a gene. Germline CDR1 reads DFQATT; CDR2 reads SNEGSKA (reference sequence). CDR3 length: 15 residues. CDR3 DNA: TGCAGTGCTAACCGACTAGCGGGGGAGCCGTATACGCAGTATTTT. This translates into CSANRLAGEPYTQYF.

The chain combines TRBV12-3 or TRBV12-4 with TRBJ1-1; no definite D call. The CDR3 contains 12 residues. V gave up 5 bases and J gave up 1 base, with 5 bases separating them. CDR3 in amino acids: CASSARNTEAFF. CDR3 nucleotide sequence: TGTGCCAGCAGTGCGAGGAACACTGAAGCTTTCTTT.

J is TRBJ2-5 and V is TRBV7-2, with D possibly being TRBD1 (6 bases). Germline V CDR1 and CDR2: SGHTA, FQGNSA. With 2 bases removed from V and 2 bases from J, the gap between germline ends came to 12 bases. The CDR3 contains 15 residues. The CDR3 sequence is CASSLTGNLQETQYF. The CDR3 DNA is TGTGCCAGCAGCTTAACAGGGAACCTACAAGAGACCCAGTACTTC.

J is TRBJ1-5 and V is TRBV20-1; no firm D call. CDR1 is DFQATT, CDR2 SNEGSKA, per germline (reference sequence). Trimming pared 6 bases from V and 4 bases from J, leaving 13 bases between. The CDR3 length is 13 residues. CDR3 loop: CSARSDLNQPQHF. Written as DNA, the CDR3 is TGCAGTGCCCGTTCCGACTTGAATCAGCCCCAGCATTTT.

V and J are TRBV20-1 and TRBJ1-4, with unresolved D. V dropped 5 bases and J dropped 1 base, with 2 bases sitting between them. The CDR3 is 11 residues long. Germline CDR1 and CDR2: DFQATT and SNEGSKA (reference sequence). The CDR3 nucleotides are TGCAGTGCTGGAACTAATGAAAAACTGTTTTTT. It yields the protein CSAGTNEKLFF.

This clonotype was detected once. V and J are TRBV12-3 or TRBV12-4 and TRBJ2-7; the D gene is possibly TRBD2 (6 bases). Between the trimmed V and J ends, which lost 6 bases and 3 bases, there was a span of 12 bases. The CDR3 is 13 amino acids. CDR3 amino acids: CASRRETSYEQYF. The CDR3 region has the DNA TGTGCCAGCAGACGGGAGACAAGCTACGAGCAGTACTTC.

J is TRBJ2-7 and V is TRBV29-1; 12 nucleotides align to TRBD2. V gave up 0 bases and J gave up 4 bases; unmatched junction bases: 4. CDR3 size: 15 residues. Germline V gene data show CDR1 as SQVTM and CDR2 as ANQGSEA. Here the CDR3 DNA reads TGCAGCGTTGAAGAACGACTAGCGGGGGCATACGAGCAGTACTTC. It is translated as CSVEERLAGAYEQYF.

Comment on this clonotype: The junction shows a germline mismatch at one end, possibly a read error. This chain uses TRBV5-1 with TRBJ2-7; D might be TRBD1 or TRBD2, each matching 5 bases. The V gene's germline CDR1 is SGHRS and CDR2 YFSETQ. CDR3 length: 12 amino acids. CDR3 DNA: TGCGCCAGCAGCTTACCACCGGGACCCCAGGACTTC. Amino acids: CASSLPPGPQDF.

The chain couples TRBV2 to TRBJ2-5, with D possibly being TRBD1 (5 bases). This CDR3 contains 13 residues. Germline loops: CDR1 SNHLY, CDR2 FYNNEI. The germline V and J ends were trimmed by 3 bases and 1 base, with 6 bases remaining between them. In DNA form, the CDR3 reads TGTGCCAGCAGTGACAGGGCCCAAGAGACCCAGTACTTC. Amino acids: CASSDRAQETQYF. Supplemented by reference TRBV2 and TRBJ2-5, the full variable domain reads EPEVTQTPSHQVTQMGQEVILRCVPISNHLYFYWYRQILGQKVEFLVSFYNNEISEKSEIFDDQFSVERPDGSNFTLKIRSTKLEDSAMYFCASSDRAQETQYFGPGTRLLVL.

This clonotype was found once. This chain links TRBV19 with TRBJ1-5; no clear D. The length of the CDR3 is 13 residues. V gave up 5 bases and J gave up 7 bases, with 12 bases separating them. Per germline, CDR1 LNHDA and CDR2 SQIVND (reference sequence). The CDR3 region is CASSVQEGQPQHF. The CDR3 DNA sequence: TGTGCCAGTAGTGTCCAGGAAGGCCAGCCCCAGCATTTT.

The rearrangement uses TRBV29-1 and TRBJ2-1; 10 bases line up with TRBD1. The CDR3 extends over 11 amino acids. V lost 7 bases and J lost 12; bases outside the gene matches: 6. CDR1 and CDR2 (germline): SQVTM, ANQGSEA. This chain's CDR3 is CSAGQGDRQFF. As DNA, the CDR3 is TGCAGCGCCGGACAGGGGGATAGGCAGTTCTTC.

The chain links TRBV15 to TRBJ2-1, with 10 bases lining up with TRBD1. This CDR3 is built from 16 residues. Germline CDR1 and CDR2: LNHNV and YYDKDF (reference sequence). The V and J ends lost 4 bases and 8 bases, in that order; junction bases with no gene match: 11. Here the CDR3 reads CATSTRTGGFVDEQFF. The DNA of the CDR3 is TGTGCCACCAGCACCCGGACAGGGGGGTTTGTCGATGAGCAGTTCTTC.

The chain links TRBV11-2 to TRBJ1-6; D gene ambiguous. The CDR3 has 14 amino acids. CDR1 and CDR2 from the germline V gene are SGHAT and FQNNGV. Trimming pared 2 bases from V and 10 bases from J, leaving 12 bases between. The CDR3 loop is CASSLTGRNSPLHF. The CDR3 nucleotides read TGTGCCAGCAGCTTAACGGGGAGAAACTCACCCCTCCACTTT.

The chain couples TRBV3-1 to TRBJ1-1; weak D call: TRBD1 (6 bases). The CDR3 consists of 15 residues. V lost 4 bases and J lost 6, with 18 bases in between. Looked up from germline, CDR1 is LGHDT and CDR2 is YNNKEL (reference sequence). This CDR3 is CASSPNTGTHAEAFF. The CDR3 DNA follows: TGTGCCAGCAGCCCAAACACAGGGACCCACGCTGAAGCTTTCTTT.

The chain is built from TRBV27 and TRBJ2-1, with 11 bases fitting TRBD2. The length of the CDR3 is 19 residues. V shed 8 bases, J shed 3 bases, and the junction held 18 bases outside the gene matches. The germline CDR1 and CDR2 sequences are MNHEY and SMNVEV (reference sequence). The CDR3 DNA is TGTGCCAGCCCCTCTTTCCTAGCGGGAGGCGGACCCGACTACAATGAGCAGTTCTTC. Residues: CASPSFLAGGGPDYNEQFF.

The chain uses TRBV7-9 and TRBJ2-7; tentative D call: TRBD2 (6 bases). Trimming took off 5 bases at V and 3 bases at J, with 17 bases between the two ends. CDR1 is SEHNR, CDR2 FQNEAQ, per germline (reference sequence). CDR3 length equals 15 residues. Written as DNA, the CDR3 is TGTGCCAGCAGCCCACCTCGGGGAGGCGGCTACGAGCAGTACTTC. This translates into CASSPPRGGGYEQYF.

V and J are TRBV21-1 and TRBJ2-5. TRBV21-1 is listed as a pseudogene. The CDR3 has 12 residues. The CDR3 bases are TGTGCCAGCCACCACCCCCAAGAGACCCAGTACTTC. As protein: CASHHPQETQYF.

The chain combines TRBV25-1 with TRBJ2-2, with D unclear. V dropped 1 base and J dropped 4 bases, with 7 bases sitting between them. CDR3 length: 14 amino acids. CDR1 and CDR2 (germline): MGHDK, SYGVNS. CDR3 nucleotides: TGTGCCAGCAGTGAATCTGGACGCACCGGGGAGCTGTTTTTT. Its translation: CASSESGRTGELFF.

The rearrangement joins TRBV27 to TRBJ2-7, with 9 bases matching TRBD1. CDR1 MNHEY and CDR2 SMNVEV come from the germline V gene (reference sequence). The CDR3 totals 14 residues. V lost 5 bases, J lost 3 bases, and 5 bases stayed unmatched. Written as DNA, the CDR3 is TGTGCCAGCAGTAACCGGGACAGGGTCTACGAGCAGTACTTC. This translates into CASSNRDRVYEQYF.

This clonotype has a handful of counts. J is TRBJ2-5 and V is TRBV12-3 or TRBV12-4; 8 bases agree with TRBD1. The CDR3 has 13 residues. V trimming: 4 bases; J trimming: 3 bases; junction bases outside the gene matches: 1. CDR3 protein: CASSSTGEETQYF. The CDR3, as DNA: TGTGCCAGCAGTTCGACAGGGGAAGAGACCCAGTACTTC.

The CDR3 reads CSARQVTNEKLFF. The CDR3 region has the DNA TGCAGCGCCCGACAGGTTACTAATGAAAAACTGTTTTTT. The V and J genes are TRBV29-1 and TRBJ1-4; tentatively, D is TRBD1 (6 bases). The V and J ends lost 7 bases and 2 bases respectively, with 11 bases between them. The length of the CDR3 is 13 residues. Germline lookup yields CDR1 SQVTM and CDR2 ANQGSEA.